The 9 T cell receptor beta chains in this list originate from one sample, sequenced in a study of cytomegalovirus exposure and HLA in healthy donors. Sequencing was performed with immunoSEQ multiplex PCR; in TCRdb, only in-frame clones are kept and a portion is missing. Seen here are 90,000 to 110,000 clones, 86% observed once, and the top ten hold roughly 4%. Sequencing was performed on PBMCs. All receptors come from a woman aged 18-30 years in good health and CMV-seropositive.

The rearrangement links TRBV2 to TRBJ2-7; TRBD2 aligns across 9 bases. The CDR3 loop spans 17 amino acids. J was trimmed by 0 bases and V by 11 bases; bases with no gene match: 17. Germline CDR1 and CDR2: SNHLY and FYNNEI. The CDR3 DNA follows: TGTGCCTGCATCAGGGCTAGCGGGACCTCTCGCTCCTACGAGCAGTACTTC. Translation: CACIRASGTSRSYEQYF.

This clone has just one count. The gene calls are TRBV4-1 and TRBJ2-3, with 9 nucleotides matching TRBD2. The CDR3 has 15 residues. Germline CDR1 MGHRA, CDR2 YSYEKL. V dropped 0 bases and J dropped 7; count of bases not matched to a gene: 5. CDR3 residues: CASSQDAGGFYTQYF. DNA for the CDR3: TGCGCCAGCAGCCAAGATGCGGGGGGGTTTTATACGCAGTATTTT.

The gene calls are TRBV10-3 and TRBJ2-2, with TRBD1 matching over 9 bases. With 10 bases clipped from V and 5 bases from J, the junction kept 14 bases outside the gene matches. Germline V gene sequence: CDR1 ENHRY, CDR2 SYGVKD. This CDR3 contains 16 residues. The CDR3 DNA reads TGTGCCACATCCCCCCTGGACAGGGGTGATACCGGGGAGCTGTTTTTT. Protein: CATSPLDRGDTGELFF.

The rearrangement joins TRBV30 to TRBJ1-2; TRBD1 is a possible D gene (5 bases). Between the trimmed V and J ends, which lost 2 bases and 8 bases, there was a span of 15 bases. The germline gives CDR1 GTSNPN, CDR2 SVGIG (reference sequence). The length of the CDR3 is 13 residues. DNA for the CDR3: TGTGCCTGGAGTACCCTGACAGCTGGCGGCTACACCTTC. Residues: CAWSTLTAGGYTF.

This chain uses TRBV12-5 with TRBJ2-1; 7 bases agree with TRBD2. This CDR3 is built from 14 residues. Per the germline V gene, CDR1 is LGHNT and CDR2 is FRNRAP. After removal of 5 bases from V and 8 bases from J, the junction contained 9 bases not matched to a gene. The CDR3 region has the DNA TGTGCTAGTGGTACCGGGACTACCGTCGATGAGCAGTTCTTC. This encodes CASGTGTTVDEQFF. The variable domain in full, completed from reference TRBV12-5 and TRBJ2-1, reads DARVTQTPRHKVTEMGQEVTMRCQPILGHNTVFWYRQTMMQGLELLAYFRNRAPLDDSGMPKDRFSAEMPDATLATLKIQPSEPRDSAVYFCASGTGTTVDEQFFGPGTRLTVL.

The gene calls are TRBV7-2 and TRBJ2-7; D not certain. Trimming shortened V by 1 base and J by 7 bases, and 5 bases separated the two germline ends. This CDR3 is 11 amino acids long. The V gene's germline CDR1 is SGHTA and CDR2 FQGNSA. The DNA for the CDR3 is TGTGCCAGCAGCTTAGTAGTAGAGCAGTACTTC. This gives the protein CASSLVVEQYF. The full variable domain, its missing parts supplied by reference TRBV7-2 and TRBJ2-7, is GAGVSQSPSNKVTEKGKDVELRCDPISGHTALYWYRQSLGQGLEFLIYFQGNSAPDKSGLPSDRFSAERTGGSVSTLTIQRTQQEDSAVYLCASSLVVEQYFGPGTRLTVT.

The rearrangement joins TRBV5-1 to TRBJ2-1; 10 bases align to TRBD2. CDR1 SGHRS and CDR2 YFSETQ come from the germline V gene. The V segment lost 0 bases and the J segment 9 bases; nucleotides outside the gene matches: 3. CDR3 length equals 14 residues. The CDR3: CASSLASGSFEQFF. The CDR3 DNA sequence: TGCGCCAGCAGCTTGGCTAGCGGGAGTTTTGAGCAGTTCTTC. Full variable domain (remainder filled in from reference TRBV5-1 and TRBJ2-1): KAGVTQTPRYLIKTRGQQVTLSCSPISGHRSVSWYQQTPGQGLQFLFEYFSETQRNKGNFPGRFSGRQFSNSRSEMNVSTLELGDSALYLCASSLASGSFEQFFGPGTRLTVL.

The chain uses TRBV6-6 and TRBJ1-6, with TRBD1 identical over 9 bases. Germline V CDR1 and CDR2: MNHNY, SVGAGI (reference sequence). With V trimmed by 5 bases and J by 8 bases, 4 bases remained unmatched. The CDR3 is 14 residues long. The CDR3, as DNA: TGTGCCAGCAGTCACAGGGGGCAGGATTCACCCCTCCACTTT. Residues: CASSHRGQDSPLHF.

The count of this clone is one. The CDR3 protein is CASSPRQGATEAFF. As DNA, the CDR3 is TGTGCCAGCAGCCCCCGACAGGGGGCCACTGAAGCTTTCTTT. The chain has TRBV7-6 and TRBJ1-1; 10 bases are a match to TRBD1. Looked up from germline, CDR1 is SGHVS and CDR2 is FNYEAQ. The ends lost 5 bases at V and 4 bases at J; junction bases unmatched: 4. The CDR3 loop spans 14 amino acids.